This TCR beta chain is from a study of cytomegalovirus exposure and HLA in healthy donors. The wider study: Among the approximately 430 donors who were genotyped, roughly 85% fell in the genetic ancestry cluster that is associated with self-reported Caucasian donors.

Germline CDR1 is MNHEY and CDR2 is SMNVEV (reference sequence). The trim removed 2 bases at V and 4 bases at J, leaving 8 bases unmatched. This CDR3 spans 16 amino acids. Both 60 Vbeta primers and 13 Jbeta primers went into the PCR. Using immunoSEQ multiplex PCR, the repertoire was profiled, and TCRdb retains in-frame clones only, with some absent. The table records approximately 200,000 clones, 60% to 80% of them present only once. Healthy individuals who donated bone marrow served as the donors. The clonotype originates from a young man in good health and CMV-seronegative. The genes are TRBV27 and TRBJ1-1; 9 bases fit TRBD1. Sequences were obtained from PBMCs. CDR3 amino acids: CASSLTLTGGITEAFF. The CDR3 bases are TGTGCCAGCAGTTTAACCCTGACAGGGGGAATCACTGAAGCTTTCTTT.